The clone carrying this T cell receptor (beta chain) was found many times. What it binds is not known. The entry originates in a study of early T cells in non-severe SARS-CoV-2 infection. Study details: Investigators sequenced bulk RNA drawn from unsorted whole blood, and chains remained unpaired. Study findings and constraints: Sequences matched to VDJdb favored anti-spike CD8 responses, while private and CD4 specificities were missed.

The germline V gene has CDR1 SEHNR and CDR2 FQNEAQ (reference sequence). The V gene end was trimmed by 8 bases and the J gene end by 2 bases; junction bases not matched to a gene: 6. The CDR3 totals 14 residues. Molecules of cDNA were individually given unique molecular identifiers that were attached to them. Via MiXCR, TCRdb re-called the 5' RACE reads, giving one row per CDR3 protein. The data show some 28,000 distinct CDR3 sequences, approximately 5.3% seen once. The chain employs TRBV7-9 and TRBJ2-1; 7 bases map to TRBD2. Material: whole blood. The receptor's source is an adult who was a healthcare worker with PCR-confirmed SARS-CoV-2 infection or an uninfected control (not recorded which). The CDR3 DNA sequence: TGTGCCAGCCTACGGGGGGTAACCTACAATGAGCAGTTCTTC. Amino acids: CASLRGVTYNEQFF.